This TCR beta chain is from a study of T-cell memory formation after mild COVID-19. Findings of the study overall: Researchers could not confirm that second-wave clones peaking on day 37 targeted SARS-CoV-2. CM and EM subsets held most contracting CD4+ clones; EMRA held CD8+ ones.

This CDR3 region has 13 residues. Trimming removed 6 bases at V and 5 bases at J, with 16 bases between. Germline V lookup: CDR1 DFQATT, CDR2 SNEGSKA (reference sequence). This clonotype occurred a few times. Its specificity is not known. TCRdb re-analysed the 5' RACE reads in MiXCR, keeping a single row per CDR3 protein. The sample records about 140,000 distinct CDR3 sequences, under 30% being singletons. The sequence came from an adult woman who had mild COVID-19 (a few samples of this study predate the infection). Cell type and time point are not known. This rearrangement joins TRBV20-1 to TRBJ2-5; D remains ambiguous. The sequencing input was PBMCs or a T cell subset sorted from them (not recorded which). The DNA for the CDR3 is TGCAGTGCCCCGGGCCCCATTGGGGAGACCCAGTACTTC. Its protein is CSAPGPIGETQYF.